This T cell receptor beta chain was captured by sequencing in a study of blood T cell repertoires in COVID-19. Overall study context: The analysed material was cDNA or gDNA that came from T cells, B-cell-depleted T cells, or PBMCs.

The CDR3 consists of 16 residues. V shed 3 bases and J 1 base; nucleotides not matched to a gene: 6. CDR1 is SGHRS, CDR2 YFSETQ, per germline. How the authors handled the data: Nucleated cell number was recorded as an estimate derived from reference gene primer amplification. Clones were sequenced by immunoSEQ multiplex PCR, and TCRdb holds only the in-frame ones, with some missing. V and J calls plus clone size are reproduced from that table; the DNA served to infer D and trimming. The sample records approximately 300,000 clones, about 93% being singletons. Sequenced input: peripheral blood. This clonotype originated in a woman in her 30s with COVID-19, enrolled during active disease. V gene TRBV5-1 combines with J gene TRBJ2-2; 7 positions match TRBD2. The CDR3 sequence is CASSSTSQGNTGELFF. The CDR3 DNA reads as TGCGCCAGCAGCTCGACTAGCCAGGGGAACACCGGGGAGCTGTTTTTT.